The 20 T cell receptor beta chains listed next were all sequenced from one sample in a study of vaccination effects on CD4 cells after COVID-19. Antigens for these TCRs are unknown. The repertoire was sequenced with immunoSEQ multiplex PCR; TCRdb's copy has only in-frame clones and lacks some. The sample contains fewer than 80,000 clones, roughly 81% of which appear only once. Viral peptide pools were used in the ViraFEST assay to expand antigen-specific CD4+ T cells, and sequencing came afterward. CD4+ T cell isolation took place after 10 days of culture. The vaccine given was either BNT162b2 or mRNA-1273, in two doses. The material was CD4+ T cells from PBMCs cultured with HCoV-229E spike peptides, obtained after COVID-19 vaccination. The source is a human donor who received a COVID-19 vaccine.

The chain is built from TRBV15 and TRBJ1-5, with a tentative D call TRBD1 (6 bases). The germline V gene has CDR1 LNHNV and CDR2 YYDKDF (reference sequence). This CDR3 contains 14 residues. V lost 6 bases, J lost 7 bases, and 16 bases lay in between. The CDR3 reads CATSLGTHAQPQHF. DNA for the CDR3: TGTGCCACCAGTTTGGGGACACACGCACAGCCCCAGCATTTT.

This sequence joins TRBV7-3 and TRBJ2-4; TRBD1 agrees at 8 bases. Per germline, CDR1 SGHTA and CDR2 FQGTGA. The CDR3 has 13 amino acids. V gave up 6 bases and J gave up 7 bases; unmatched junction bases: 5. CDR3 in DNA: TGTGCCAGCAGTGACAGGGGATCGAACATTCAGTACTTC. Its protein product is CASSDRGSNIQYF.

The chain carries TRBV2 and TRBJ1-4, with D possibly matching TRBD1 (5 bases). CDR3 length: 16 amino acids. The germline V and J ends were trimmed by 4 bases and 0 bases, with 12 bases remaining between them. Germline V lookup: CDR1 SNHLY, CDR2 FYNNEI. The CDR3 DNA reads as TGTGCCAGCAGTGGCCAGACAGTTGCAACTAATGAAAAACTGTTTTTT. Its protein product is CASSGQTVATNEKLFF.

The rearrangement uses TRBV9 and TRBJ2-3; TRBD1 aligns across 7 bases. Trimming at V came to 4 bases and at J to 5 bases, leaving 10 bases not matched to a gene. The CDR3 has 15 amino acids. The V gene's germline CDR1 is SGDLS and CDR2 YYNGEE. CDR3 protein: CASSLTGYDQDTQYF. CDR3 in DNA: TGTGCCAGCAGCTTGACAGGGTACGATCAAGATACGCAGTATTTT.

The rearrangement joins TRBV29-1 to TRBJ1-1, with D perhaps matching TRBD1 (5 bases). Trimming removed 4 bases from V and 1 base from J, with 10 bases in between. The CDR3 sequence is 13 residues long. From germline, CDR1 is SQVTM and CDR2 ANQGSEA. The CDR3, as DNA: TGCAGCGTTGCCGGGACGGAGAACACTGAAGCTTTCTTT. Translation gives CSVAGTENTEAFF.

V is TRBV28 and J is TRBJ1-2; 8 bases are a match to TRBD1. CDR1 and CDR2 from the germline V gene are MDHEN and SYDVKM. CDR3 length: 13 amino acids. The V and J ends lost 5 bases and 8 bases, in that order; junction bases with no gene match: 7. The CDR3 coding sequence is TGTGCCAGCAGTGAGTCAGGGGGCGTAGGCTACACCTTC. Translating it yields CASSESGGVGYTF.

This chain links TRBV12-5 with TRBJ1-4; D possibly corresponds to TRBD1 (6 bases). CDR3 length: 17 amino acids. The V gene's germline CDR1 is LGHNT and CDR2 FRNRAP. V dropped 0 bases and J dropped 10 bases, with 21 bases sitting between them. DNA for the CDR3: TGTGCTAGTGGTTTGGTGGCGGATGGCAGGGGACCGGGAAAACTGTTTTTT. Its translation: CASGLVADGRGPGKLFF.

The chain recombines TRBV18 with TRBJ1-1, with D perhaps TRBD1 (6 bases). V lost 5 bases, J lost 1 base, and 8 bases lay in between. The CDR3 consists of 13 residues. In germline, CDR1 is KGHSH, CDR2 LQKENI. The CDR3 spells CASSGGPNTEAFF. CDR3 bases: TGTGCCAGCTCAGGGGGGCCGAACACTGAAGCTTTCTTT.

V gene TRBV7-3 combines with J gene TRBJ2-1, with a possible D match to TRBD2 (6 bases). Trimming left V 5 bases short and J 7 bases short, with 18 bases between. The CDR3 length is 15 residues. Germline CDR1 is SGHTA and CDR2 is FQGTGA. CDR3 protein: CASSLMGTAGNEQFF. The DNA of the CDR3 is TGTGCCAGCAGCCTTATGGGGACTGCCGGGAATGAGCAGTTCTTC.

This sequence joins TRBV7-2 and TRBJ1-2; 9 nucleotides align to TRBD1. CDR3 length equals 13 residues. V shed 8 bases, J shed 3 bases, and the junction held 4 bases outside the gene matches. Germline V gene sequence: CDR1 SGHTA, CDR2 FQGNSA. CDR3 region: CASARDRDYGYTF. The CDR3, as DNA: TGTGCCAGCGCGAGGGACAGGGACTATGGCTACACCTTC.

The chain couples TRBV6-5 to TRBJ1-6; TRBD1 is a possible D gene (5 bases). CDR3 length equals 14 residues. Germline values: CDR1 MNHEY, CDR2 SVGAGI. Trimming stripped 6 bases from V and 3 bases from J, with 9 bases between. Here the CDR3 reads CASRGTVYNSPLHF. DNA for the CDR3: TGTGCCAGCAGGGGGACGGTCTATAATTCACCCCTCCACTTT.

The chain is built from TRBV5-8 and TRBJ2-1; D might be TRBD2 (7 bases). CDR1 and CDR2 from the germline V gene are SGHTS and YDEGEE. This CDR3 has 15 residues. V was pared by 1 base and J by 1 base, with 9 bases between. This chain's CDR3 is CASSLRGGSYNEQFF. DNA of the CDR3: TGTGCCAGCAGCTTGAGGGGGGGGTCCTACAATGAGCAGTTCTTC.

V usage is TRBV7-2 and J usage is TRBJ1-2, with a weak D call TRBD1 (5 bases). The CDR3 covers 12 residues. Germline-derived CDR1 and CDR2 are SGHTA and FQGNSA. Trimming removed 3 bases from V and 7 bases from J, with 9 bases in between. CDR3 in amino acids: CASSFSGLGYTF. CDR3 bases: TGTGCCAGCAGCTTCTCGGGGCTTGGCTACACCTTC.

The chain combines TRBV6-5 with TRBJ2-7; 10 bases map to TRBD2. The CDR3 is 15 amino acids. Germline V gives CDR1 MNHEY, CDR2 SVGAGI. Trimming removed 8 bases from V and 4 bases from J; junction bases left unmatched: 11. In nucleotides, the CDR3 is TGTGCCAGCGTCTTCGATGCTAGCGGGGGTTACGAGCAGTACGTC. Residues: CASVFDASGGYEQYV.

The chain combines TRBV5-1 with TRBJ2-1; 11 nucleotides line up with TRBD2. V lost 0 bases to trimming and J lost 5 bases; unmatched junction nucleotides: 4. Germline V lookup: CDR1 SGHRS, CDR2 YFSETQ. The CDR3 covers 16 residues. The chain's CDR3 is CASSLESSGGNNEQFF. The CDR3 nucleotides read TGCGCCAGCAGCTTGGAGTCTAGCGGGGGGAACAATGAGCAGTTCTTC.

The rearrangement uses TRBV10-3 and TRBJ1-6; D not certain. CDR1 and CDR2 from the germline V gene are ENHRY and SYGVKD. V was cut by 6 bases and J by 10 bases, with 16 bases left in between. CDR3 length equals 14 residues. The CDR3 nucleotides read TGTGCCATCAGCGCGGACTCCTGGAGGTCACCCCTCCACTTT. It specifies CAISADSWRSPLHF.

The J gene is TRBJ2-1, the V gene TRBV2; 7 positions agree with TRBD1. J gave up 8 bases and V 6 bases, and 10 bases lay outside the gene matches. The CDR3 sequence is 14 residues long. Germline lookup yields CDR1 SNHLY and CDR2 FYNNEI. This CDR3 reads CASRKGQAIDEQFF. The CDR3 DNA reads TGTGCCAGCAGGAAAGGACAGGCTATAGATGAGCAGTTCTTC.

This chain joins TRBV30 and TRBJ1-4; maybe TRBD1 (6 bases). This CDR3 contains 15 residues. V lost 2 bases, J lost 8 bases, and 18 bases lay in between. The germline V gene has CDR1 GTSNPN and CDR2 SVGIG (reference sequence). The CDR3 here is CAWSKGWGLGEKLFF. The CDR3 DNA follows: TGTGCCTGGAGTAAAGGGTGGGGGCTGGGAGAAAAACTGTTTTTT.

V gene TRBV19 combines with J gene TRBJ1-2, with TRBD1 matching over 7 bases. Per the germline V gene, CDR1 is LNHDA and CDR2 is SQIVND (reference sequence). V shed 3 bases and J 4 bases; nucleotides not matched to a gene: 5. The CDR3 is 14 residues long. CDR3 coding DNA: TGTGCCAGTAGTATGGGGGACAGCCTCTATGGCTACACCTTC. Amino acid sequence: CASSMGDSLYGYTF.

Only a few counts were recorded for this clone. The chain carries TRBV9 and TRBJ1-2, with D maybe TRBD1 (5 bases). Trimming removed 3 bases at V and 5 bases at J, with 11 bases between. The CDR3 has 13 residues. The germline CDR1 and CDR2 sequences are SGDLS and YYNGEE. The CDR3 DNA is TGTGCCAGCAGCGACCTCGGGGGATATGGCTACACCTTC. It specifies CASSDLGGYGYTF.